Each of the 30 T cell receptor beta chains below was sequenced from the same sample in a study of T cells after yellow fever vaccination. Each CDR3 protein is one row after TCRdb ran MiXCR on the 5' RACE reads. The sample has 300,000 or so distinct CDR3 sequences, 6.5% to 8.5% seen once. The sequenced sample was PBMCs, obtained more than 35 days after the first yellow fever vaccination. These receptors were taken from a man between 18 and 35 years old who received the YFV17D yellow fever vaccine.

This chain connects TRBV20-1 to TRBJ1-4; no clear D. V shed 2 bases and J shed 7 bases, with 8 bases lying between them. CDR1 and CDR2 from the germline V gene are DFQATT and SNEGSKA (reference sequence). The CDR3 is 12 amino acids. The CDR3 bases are TGCAGTGCTAGACATCCACGTGAAAAACTGTTTTTT. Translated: CSARHPREKLFF.

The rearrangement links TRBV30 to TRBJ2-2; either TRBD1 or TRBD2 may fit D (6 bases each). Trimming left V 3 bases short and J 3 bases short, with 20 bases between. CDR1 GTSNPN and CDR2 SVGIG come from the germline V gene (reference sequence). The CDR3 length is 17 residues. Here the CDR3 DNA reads TGTGCCTGGAGGCTAGGTCGGGGGCGCGTTTACACCGGGGAGCTGTTTTTT. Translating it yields CAWRLGRGRVYTGELFF.

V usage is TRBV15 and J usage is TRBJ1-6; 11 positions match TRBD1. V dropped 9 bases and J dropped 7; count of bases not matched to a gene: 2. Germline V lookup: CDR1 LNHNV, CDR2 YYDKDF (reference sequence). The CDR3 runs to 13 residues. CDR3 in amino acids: CATGQGGNSPLHF. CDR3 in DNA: TGTGCCACGGGACAGGGGGGGAATTCACCCCTCCACTTT.

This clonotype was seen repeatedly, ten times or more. CDR3 loop: CASSFRRGGDTQYF. The CDR3 coding sequence is TGTGCCAGCAGCTTTCGGCGGGGCGGGGATACGCAGTATTTT. The rearrangement uses TRBV7-2 and TRBJ2-3; D perhaps matches TRBD2 (6 bases). The V gene's germline CDR1 is SGHTA and CDR2 FQGNSA. V dropped 3 bases and J dropped 6 bases, with 13 bases sitting between them. The CDR3 totals 14 residues.

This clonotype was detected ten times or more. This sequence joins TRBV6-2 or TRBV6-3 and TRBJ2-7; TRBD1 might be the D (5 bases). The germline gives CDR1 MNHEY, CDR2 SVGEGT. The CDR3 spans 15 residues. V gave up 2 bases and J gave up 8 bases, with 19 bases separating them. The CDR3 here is CASSYIRTPDVKQYF. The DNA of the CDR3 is TGTGCCAGCAGTTACATCCGGACACCAGACGTGAAGCAGTACTTC.

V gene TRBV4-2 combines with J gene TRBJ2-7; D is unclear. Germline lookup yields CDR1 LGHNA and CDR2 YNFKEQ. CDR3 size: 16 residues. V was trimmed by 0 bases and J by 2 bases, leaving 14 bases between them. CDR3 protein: CASSQDLQSRTYEQYF. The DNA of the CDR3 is TGTGCCAGCAGCCAAGATCTTCAGTCTAGGACCTACGAGCAGTACTTC.

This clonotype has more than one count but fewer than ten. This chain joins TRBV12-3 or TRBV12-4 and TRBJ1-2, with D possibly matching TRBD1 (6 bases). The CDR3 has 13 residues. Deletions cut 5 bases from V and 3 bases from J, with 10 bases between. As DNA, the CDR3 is TGTGCCAGCAGTAGGACAGCCTACTATGGCTACACCTTC. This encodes CASSRTAYYGYTF.

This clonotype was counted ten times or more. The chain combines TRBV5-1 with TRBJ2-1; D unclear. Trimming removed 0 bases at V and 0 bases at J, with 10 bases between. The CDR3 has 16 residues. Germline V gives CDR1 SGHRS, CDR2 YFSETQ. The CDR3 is CASSLEVVRSYNEQFF. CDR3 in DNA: TGCGCCAGCAGCTTGGAGGTCGTACGCTCCTACAATGAGCAGTTCTTC.

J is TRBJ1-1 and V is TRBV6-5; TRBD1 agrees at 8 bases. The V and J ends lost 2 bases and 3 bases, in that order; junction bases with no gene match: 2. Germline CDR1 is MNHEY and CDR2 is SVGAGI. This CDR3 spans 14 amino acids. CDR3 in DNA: TGTGCCAGCAGTTACGCGACAGGGGACACTGAAGCTTTCTTT. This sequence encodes CASSYATGDTEAFF.

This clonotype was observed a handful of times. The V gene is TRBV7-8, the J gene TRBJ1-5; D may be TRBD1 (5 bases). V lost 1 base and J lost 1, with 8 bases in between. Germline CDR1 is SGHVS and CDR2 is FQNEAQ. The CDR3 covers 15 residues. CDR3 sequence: CASSLVRDSNQPQHF. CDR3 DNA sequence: TGTGCCAGCAGCTTAGTTCGGGACAGCAATCAGCCCCAGCATTTT. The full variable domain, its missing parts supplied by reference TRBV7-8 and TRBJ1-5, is GAGVSQSPRYKVAKRGQDVALRCDPISGHVSLFWYQQALGQGPEFLTYFQNEAQLDKSGLPSDRFFAERPEGSVSTLKIQRTQQEDSAVYLCASSLVRDSNQPQHFGDGTRLSIL.

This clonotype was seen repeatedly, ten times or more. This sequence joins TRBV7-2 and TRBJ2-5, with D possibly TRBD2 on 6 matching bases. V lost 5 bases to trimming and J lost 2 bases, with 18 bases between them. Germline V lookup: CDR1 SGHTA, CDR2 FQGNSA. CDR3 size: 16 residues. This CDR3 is CASSLQGPGRQETQYF. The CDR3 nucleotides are TGTGCCAGCAGCCTACAAGGGCCAGGGAGGCAAGAGACCCAGTACTTC. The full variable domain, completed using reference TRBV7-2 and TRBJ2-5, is GAGVSQSPSNKVTEKGKDVELRCDPISGHTALYWYRQSLGQGLEFLIYFQGNSAPDKSGLPSDRFSAERTGGSVSTLTIQRTQQEDSAVYLCASSLQGPGRQETQYFGPGTRLLVL.

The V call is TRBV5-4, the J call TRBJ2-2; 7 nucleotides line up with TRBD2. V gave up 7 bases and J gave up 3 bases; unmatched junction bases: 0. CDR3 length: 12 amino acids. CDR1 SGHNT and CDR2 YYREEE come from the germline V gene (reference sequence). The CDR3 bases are TGTGCCAGCGGACTAGACACCGGGGAGCTGTTTTTT. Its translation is CASGLDTGELFF.

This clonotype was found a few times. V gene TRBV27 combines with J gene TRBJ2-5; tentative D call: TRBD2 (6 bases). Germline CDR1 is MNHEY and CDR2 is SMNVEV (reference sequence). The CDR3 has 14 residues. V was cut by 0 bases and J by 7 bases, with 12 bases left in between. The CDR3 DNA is TGTGCCAGCAGTTTATCGCGGGGACGTAGGACCCAGTACTTC. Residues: CASSLSRGRRTQYF.

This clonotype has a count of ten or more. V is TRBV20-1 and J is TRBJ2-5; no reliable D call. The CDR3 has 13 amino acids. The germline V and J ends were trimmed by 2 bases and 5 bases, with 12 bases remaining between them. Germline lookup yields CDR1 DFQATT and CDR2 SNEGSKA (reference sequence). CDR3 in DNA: TGCAGTGCTAGACGGGCCGGACCGGAGACCCAGTACTTC. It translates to CSARRAGPETQYF.

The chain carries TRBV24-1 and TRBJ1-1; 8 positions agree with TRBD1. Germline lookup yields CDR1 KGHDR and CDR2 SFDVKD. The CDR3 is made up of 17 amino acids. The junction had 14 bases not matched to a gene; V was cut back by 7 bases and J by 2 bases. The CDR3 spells CATSRSPNRGSNTEAFF. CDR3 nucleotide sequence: TGTGCCACCAGCCGATCTCCCAACAGGGGGTCAAACACTGAAGCTTTCTTT.

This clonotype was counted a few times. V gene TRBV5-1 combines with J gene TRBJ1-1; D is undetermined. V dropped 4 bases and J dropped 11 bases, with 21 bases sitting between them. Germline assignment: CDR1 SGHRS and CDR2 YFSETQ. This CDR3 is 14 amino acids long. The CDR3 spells CASSPLGGVWEAFF. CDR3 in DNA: TGCGCCAGCAGCCCTTTGGGTGGGGTCTGGGAGGCTTTCTTT.

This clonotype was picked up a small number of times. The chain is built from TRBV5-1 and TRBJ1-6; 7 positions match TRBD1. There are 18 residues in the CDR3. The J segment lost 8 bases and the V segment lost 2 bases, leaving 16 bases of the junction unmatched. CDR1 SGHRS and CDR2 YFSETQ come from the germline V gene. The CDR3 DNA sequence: TGCGCCAGCAGCTTTGGGCGGGGGACAGATGCTTTGGATTCACCCCTCCACTTT. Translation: CASSFGRGTDALDSPLHF. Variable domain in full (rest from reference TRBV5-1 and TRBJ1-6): KAGVTQTPRYLIKTRGQQVTLSCSPISGHRSVSWYQQTPGQGLQFLFEYFSETQRNKGNFPGRFSGRQFSNSRSEMNVSTLELGDSALYLCASSFGRGTDALDSPLHFGNGTRLTVT.

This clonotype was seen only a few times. Written as DNA, the CDR3 is TGTGCCAGCAGCTCGCCGGGGCACTATGGCTACACCTTC. This gives the protein CASSSPGHYGYTF. The V call is TRBV5-4, the J call TRBJ1-2; D is perhaps TRBD1 (5 bases). This CDR3 spans 13 amino acids. V gave up 3 bases and J gave up 3 bases, with 9 bases separating them. Germline-derived CDR1 and CDR2 are SGHNT and YYREEE (reference sequence).

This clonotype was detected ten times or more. This chain's CDR3 is CASSLDTHTEAFF. DNA for the CDR3: TGTGCCAGCAGCTTAGACACCCACACTGAAGCTTTCTTT. The chain couples TRBV2 to TRBJ1-1; D is undetermined. Germline CDR1 reads SNHLY; CDR2 reads FYNNEI. The CDR3 runs 13 residues. V was pared by 6 bases and J by 3 bases, with 11 bases between.

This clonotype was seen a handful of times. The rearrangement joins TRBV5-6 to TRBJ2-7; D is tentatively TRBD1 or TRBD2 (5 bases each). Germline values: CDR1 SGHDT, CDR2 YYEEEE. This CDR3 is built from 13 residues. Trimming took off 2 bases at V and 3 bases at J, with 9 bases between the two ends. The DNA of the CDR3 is TGTGCCAGCAGCTTCGGGACCAACTACGAGCAGTACTTC. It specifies CASSFGTNYEQYF.

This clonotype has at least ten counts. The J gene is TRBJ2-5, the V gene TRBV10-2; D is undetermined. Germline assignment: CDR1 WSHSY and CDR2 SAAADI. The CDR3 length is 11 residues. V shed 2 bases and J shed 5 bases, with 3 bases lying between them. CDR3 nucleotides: TGCGCCAGCAGTGAGATCGAGACCCAGTACTTC. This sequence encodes CASSEIETQYF.

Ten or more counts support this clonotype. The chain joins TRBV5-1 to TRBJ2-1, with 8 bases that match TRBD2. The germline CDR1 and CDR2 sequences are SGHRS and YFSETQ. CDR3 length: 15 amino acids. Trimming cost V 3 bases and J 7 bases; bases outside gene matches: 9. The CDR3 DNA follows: TGCGCCAGCAGCTACGAGCGGGGGCCCAATAATGAGCAGTTCTTC. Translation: CASSYERGPNNEQFF.

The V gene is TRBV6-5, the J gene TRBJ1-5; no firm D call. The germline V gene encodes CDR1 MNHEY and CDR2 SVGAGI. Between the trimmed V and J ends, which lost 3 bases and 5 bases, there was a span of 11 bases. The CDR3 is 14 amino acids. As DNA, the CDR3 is TGTGCCAGCAGTTATGTTTCAGTCGATCAGCCCCAGCATTTT. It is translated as CASSYVSVDQPQHF.

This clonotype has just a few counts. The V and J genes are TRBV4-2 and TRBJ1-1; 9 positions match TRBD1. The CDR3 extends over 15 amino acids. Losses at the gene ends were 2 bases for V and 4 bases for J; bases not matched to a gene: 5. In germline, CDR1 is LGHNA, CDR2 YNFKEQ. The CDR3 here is CASSQPQTGGTEAFF. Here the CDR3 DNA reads TGTGCCAGCAGCCAACCCCAGACAGGGGGCACTGAAGCTTTCTTT.

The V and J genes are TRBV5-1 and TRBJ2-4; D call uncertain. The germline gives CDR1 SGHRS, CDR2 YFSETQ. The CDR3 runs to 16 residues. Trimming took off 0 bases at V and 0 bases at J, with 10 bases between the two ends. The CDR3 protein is CASSLGNSVAKNIQYF. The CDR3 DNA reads TGCGCCAGCAGCTTGGGTAACAGCGTAGCCAAAAACATTCAGTACTTC.

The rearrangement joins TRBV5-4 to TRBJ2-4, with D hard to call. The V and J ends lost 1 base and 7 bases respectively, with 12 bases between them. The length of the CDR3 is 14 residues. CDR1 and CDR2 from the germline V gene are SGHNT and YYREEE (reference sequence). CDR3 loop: CASSLKVGPNIQYF. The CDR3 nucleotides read TGTGCCAGCAGCTTGAAGGTTGGCCCGAACATTCAGTACTTC. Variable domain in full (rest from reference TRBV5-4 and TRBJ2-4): ETGVTQSPTHLIKTRGQQVTLRCSSQSGHNTVSWYQQALGQGPQFIFQYYREEENGRGNFPPRFSGLQFPNYSSELNVNALELDDSALYLCASSLKVGPNIQYFGAGTRLSVL.

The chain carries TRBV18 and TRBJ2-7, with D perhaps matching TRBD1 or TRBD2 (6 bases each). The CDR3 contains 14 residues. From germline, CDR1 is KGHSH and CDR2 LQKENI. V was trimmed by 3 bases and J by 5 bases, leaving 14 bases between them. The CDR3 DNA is TGTGCCAGCTCACCGGGGACGGGGGCAGACGAGCAGTACTTC. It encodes CASSPGTGADEQYF.

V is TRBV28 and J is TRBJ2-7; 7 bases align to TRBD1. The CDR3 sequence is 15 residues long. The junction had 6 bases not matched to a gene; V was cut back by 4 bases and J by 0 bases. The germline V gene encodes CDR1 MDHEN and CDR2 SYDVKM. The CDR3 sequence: CASSSPTGSSYEQYV. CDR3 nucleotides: TGTGCCAGCAGTTCCCCGACAGGGAGCTCCTACGAGCAGTACGTC.

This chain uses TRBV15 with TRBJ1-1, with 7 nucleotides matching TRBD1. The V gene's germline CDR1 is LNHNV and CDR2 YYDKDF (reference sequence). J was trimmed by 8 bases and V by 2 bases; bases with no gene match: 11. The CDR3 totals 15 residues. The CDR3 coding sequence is TGTGCCACCAGCAGAACCACAGGGGTGGGGAAAGAAGCTTTCTTT. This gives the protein CATSRTTGVGKEAFF.

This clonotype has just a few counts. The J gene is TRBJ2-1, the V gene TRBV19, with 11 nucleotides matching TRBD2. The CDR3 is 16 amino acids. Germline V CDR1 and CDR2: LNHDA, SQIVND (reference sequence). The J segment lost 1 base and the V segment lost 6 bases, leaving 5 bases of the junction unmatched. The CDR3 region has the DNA TGTGCCAGTAGATCTAGCGGGGGGTGGTCCTACAATGAGCAGTTCTTC. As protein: CASRSSGGWSYNEQFF.